The present entry profiles one TCR beta chain with its context. Sequence at one end of the junction differs from germline and may be a read error. This sample stems from a study of tumor and adjacent non-tumor tissue in lung cancer. Study as a whole: Aged about 30 to 85 years, patients included nine to ten men and roughly five women with stage I to III disease.

This CDR3 region has 16 residues. Germline CDR1 and CDR2: LGHNA and YSLEER. RNA was extracted from bulk tissue without any cell sorting. Distant lung tissue was collected more than 3 cm away from the tumor edge. Between August and November 2014, newly diagnosed, chemotherapy-naive lung cancer patients underwent thoracic surgery in China. The library came from three nested PCR rounds adapted from ARM-PCR protocols. In TCRdb, the multiplex PCR reads were re-called with MiXCR into one record per CDR3 protein. The top ten hold roughly 18% of the sample, which has some 100,000 distinct CDR3 sequences, roughly two thirds seen once.

The chain is built from TRBV4-3 and TRBJ2-7, with 7 bases matching TRBD1. This receptor was obtained from a man aged 25-40 years with non-small cell lung cancer. What was sequenced was distant non-tumor lung tissue. As DNA, the CDR3 is TGTGCCAGCAGCCAAGATTCAACAGGGGTATCCTACGGGCAGTACTTC. This encodes CASSQDSTGVSYGQYF.